The 7 T cell receptor beta chains below come from one sample, sequenced in a study of blood T cell repertoires in COVID-19. TCRdb's table, derived via immunoSEQ multiplex PCR, lists solely in-frame clones and lacks some. This sample carries 100,000 to 150,000 clones, less than 85% of them seen once, and the ten largest clones take roughly 17%. The sequencing sample was made of peripheral blood. The receptors were sampled from an elderly woman with acute or convalescent COVID-19.

This clone was detected a few times. This rearrangement joins TRBV7-9 to TRBJ1-2; 9 bases agree with TRBD1. The CDR3 is 15 residues long. CDR1 is SEHNR, CDR2 FQNEAQ, per germline (reference sequence). Trimming cost V 5 bases and J 4 bases; bases outside gene matches: 8. CDR3 coding DNA: TGTGCCAGCAGCCCCCCACAGGGGGCTGGCTATGGCTACACCTTC. Translating it yields CASSPPQGAGYGYTF.

The gene calls are TRBV27 and TRBJ2-1, with 7 nucleotides matching TRBD2. The CDR3 spans 17 residues. Germline-derived CDR1 and CDR2 are MNHEY and SMNVEV (reference sequence). V was pared by 8 bases and J by 9 bases, with 22 bases of the junction left unmatched. Written as DNA, the CDR3 is TGTGCCAGCCATAACCTCGTGATAGCGGGTAAAGAAGTTGAGCAGTTCTTC. It yields the protein CASHNLVIAGKEVEQFF.

The V call is TRBV5-1, the J call TRBJ2-5, with TRBD2 matching over 12 bases. V shed 0 bases and J 5 bases; nucleotides not matched to a gene: 8. Germline V gene sequence: CDR1 SGHRS, CDR2 YFSETQ. The CDR3 is 17 amino acids. CDR3 nucleotides: TGCGCCAGCAGCTTGGCACTAGCGGGGGGCCGCCGGGAGACCCAGTACTTC. It encodes CASSLALAGGRRETQYF.

The CDR3: CASSFEARETQYF. The CDR3 nucleotides are TGTGCCAGCAGTTTTGAGGCGCGGGAGACCCAGTACTTC. This chain connects TRBV12-3 or TRBV12-4 to TRBJ2-5; no clear D. This CDR3 is 13 amino acids long. V was shortened by 3 bases and J by 5 bases, with 10 bases between the two germline ends.

CDR3 nucleotide sequence: TGCGCCAGCAGCTCCGAACCTCTCCGAGGGGGTTGGACAGCCAAAAACATTCAGTACTTC. Amino acid sequence: CASSSEPLRGGWTAKNIQYF. The chain joins TRBV5-1 to TRBJ2-4, with a weak D call TRBD1 (6 bases). The CDR3 spans 20 residues. V shed 3 bases and J shed 0 bases, with 25 bases lying between them. Germline CDR1 and CDR2: SGHRS and YFSETQ.

This chain connects TRBV19 to TRBJ1-5; TRBD1 aligns across 8 bases. The CDR3 is made up of 17 amino acids. Trimming removed 3 bases from V and 2 bases from J; junction bases left unmatched: 9. The V gene's germline CDR1 is LNHDA and CDR2 SQIVND (reference sequence). CDR3 amino acids: CASSMGPGGAGNQPQHF. DNA for the CDR3: TGTGCCAGTAGTATGGGGCCAGGGGGCGCGGGCAATCAGCCCCAGCATTTT. The entire variable domain, with the rest obtained from reference TRBV19 and TRBJ1-5, is as follows: DGGITQSPKYLFRKEGQNVTLSCEQNLNHDAMYWYRQDPGQGLRLIYYSQIVNDFQKGDIAEGYSVSREKKESFPLTVTSAQKNPTAFYLCASSMGPGGAGNQPQHFGDGTRLSIL.

The genes are TRBV5-8 and TRBJ1-2; no firm D call. This CDR3 is built from 13 residues. Trimming stripped 2 bases from V and 5 bases from J, with 10 bases between. Germline V gives CDR1 SGHTS, CDR2 YDEGEE. The CDR3 nucleotides are TGTGCCAGCAGCTTTTCCGGTTCTTATGGCTACACCTTC. This translates into CASSFSGSYGYTF. Full variable domain (missing parts from reference TRBV5-8 and TRBJ1-2): EAGVTQSPTHLIKTRGQQATLRCSPISGHTSVYWYQQALGLGLQFLLWYDEGEERNRGNFPPRFSGRQFPNYSSELNVNALELEDSALYLCASSFSGSYGYTFGSGTRLTVV.